The following is a T cell receptor (beta chain) sequence with its context. Sequenced by immunoSEQ multiplex PCR; TCRdb stores in-frame clones only, minus some. The sample includes fewer than 400,000 clones, 75% to 90% of them seen just once. This CDR3 is built from 15 residues. Germline V gives CDR1 SGHRS, CDR2 YFSETQ. With 3 bases clipped from V and 0 bases from J, the junction kept 5 bases outside the gene matches. The record originates from a study of blood T cell repertoires in COVID-19. Study as a whole: PBMCs, B-cell-depleted T cells, or T cells were the source of the cDNA or gDNA that made up the material.

The TCR sequence derives from a man in his fifties or sixties who had recovered from COVID-19. Sequences were obtained from PBMCs or T cells enriched from blood (not recorded which). V gene TRBV5-1 combines with J gene TRBJ2-7, with 8 bases lining up with TRBD1. In nucleotides, the CDR3 is TGCGCCAGCAGCTCGCCGACAGGGGCCTCCTACGAGCAGTACTTC. Translated, it gives CASSSPTGASYEQYF.